This T cell receptor beta chain comes out of a study of response to subunit inactivated influenza vaccine. Notes on the study in general: There was a suggestion from the authors that each seasonal influenza vaccination recruits few new T cells.

TCRdb redid the calling of the RT-PCR reads with MiXCR, one entry per CDR3 protein. The sample has under 500,000 distinct CDR3 sequences, 11% seen once. The V end lost 2 bases, the J end lost 7 bases, and 17 bases lay between the germline ends. CDR3 length: 15 amino acids. The germline gives CDR1 LGHDT, CDR2 YNNKEL (reference sequence). This clonotype was found a few times. The antigen remains unidentified. The genes are TRBV3-1 and TRBJ2-5; D is undetermined. The source of this sequence is a man over 45 who received an inactivated influenza vaccine. The material sequenced was PBMCs from blood, taken 35 to 45 days after vaccination. The CDR3 nucleotides read TGTGCCAGCAGCCAAAACCCTGCTGGTGCCGGGACCCAGTACTTC. Its protein product is CASSQNPAGAGTQYF.